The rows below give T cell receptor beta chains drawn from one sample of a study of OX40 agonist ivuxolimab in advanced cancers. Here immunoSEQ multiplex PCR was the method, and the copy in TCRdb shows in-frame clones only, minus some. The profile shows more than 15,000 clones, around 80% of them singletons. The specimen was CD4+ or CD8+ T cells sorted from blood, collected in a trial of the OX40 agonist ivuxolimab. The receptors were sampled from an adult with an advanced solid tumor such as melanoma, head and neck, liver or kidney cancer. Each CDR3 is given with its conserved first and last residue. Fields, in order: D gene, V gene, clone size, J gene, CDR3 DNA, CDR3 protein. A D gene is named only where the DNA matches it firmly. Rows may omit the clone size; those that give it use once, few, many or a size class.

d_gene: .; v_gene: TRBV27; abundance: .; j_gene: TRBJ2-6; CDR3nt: TGTGCCAGCAGTTTTGCTGGGGCCAACGTCCTGACTTTC; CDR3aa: CASSFAGANVLTF
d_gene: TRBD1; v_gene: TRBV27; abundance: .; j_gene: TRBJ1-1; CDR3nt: TGTGCCAGCAGTTTATTGGGTTCGAGGGGGCGGCCCGAACCTTTGTACACTGAAGCTTTCTTT; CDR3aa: CASSLLGSRGRPEPLYTEAFF
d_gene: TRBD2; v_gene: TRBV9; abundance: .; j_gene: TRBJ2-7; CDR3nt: TGTGCCAGCAGCGTAAGCGGGGTAAAGGACGAGCAGTACTTC; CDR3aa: CASSVSGVKDEQYF
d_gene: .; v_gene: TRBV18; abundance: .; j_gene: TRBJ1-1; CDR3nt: TGTGCCAGCTCACCGGCCATACCTACAGGGTACACTGAAGCTTTCTTT; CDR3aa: CASSPAIPTGYTEAFF
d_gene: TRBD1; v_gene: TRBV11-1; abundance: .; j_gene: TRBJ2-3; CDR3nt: TGTGCCAGCAGCTTCCCCCTGACAGGGGGCGCAGATTGGGATACGCAGTATTTT; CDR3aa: CASSFPLTGGADWDTQYF
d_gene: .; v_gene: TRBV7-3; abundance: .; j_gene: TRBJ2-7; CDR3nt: TGTGCCAGCAGCTCATATCGGACTGGGGCCTACGAGCAGTACTTC; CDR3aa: CASSSYRTGAYEQYF
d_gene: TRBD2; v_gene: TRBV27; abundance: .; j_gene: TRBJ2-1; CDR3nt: TGTGCCTCCGGGACTAGCTTTTACAATGAGCAGTTCTTC; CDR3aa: CASGTSFYNEQFF
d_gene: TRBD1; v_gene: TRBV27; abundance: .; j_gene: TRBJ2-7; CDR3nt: TGTGCCAGCAGTCCGAGACAGGGTCGACCCTACGAGCAGTACTTC; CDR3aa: CASSPRQGRPYEQYF
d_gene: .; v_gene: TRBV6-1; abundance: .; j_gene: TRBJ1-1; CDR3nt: TGTGCCAGCAGTCCGATCCAGGGTTCTGAAGCTTTCTTT; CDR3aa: CASSPIQGSEAFF
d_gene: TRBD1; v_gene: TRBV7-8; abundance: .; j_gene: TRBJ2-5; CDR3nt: TGTGCCAGCAGCTCAGGGGGCGGAGAGACCCAGTACTTC; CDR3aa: CASSSGGGETQYF
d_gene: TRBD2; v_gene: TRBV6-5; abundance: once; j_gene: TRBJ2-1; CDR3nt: TGTGCCAGCAGTTACGAGGCGGGACTATACAATGAGCAGTTCTTC; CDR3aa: CASSYEAGLYNEQFF
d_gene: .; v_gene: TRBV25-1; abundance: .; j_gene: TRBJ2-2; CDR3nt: TGTGCCAGCAGTGAAGGGGACTTACTTTTTCACACCGGGGAGCTGTTTTTT; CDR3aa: CASSEGDLLFHTGELFF
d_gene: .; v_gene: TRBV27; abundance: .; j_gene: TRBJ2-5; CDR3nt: TGTGCCAGCAGTTTCGGCGGACTCAAGGAGACCCAGTACTTC; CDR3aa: CASSFGGLKETQYF
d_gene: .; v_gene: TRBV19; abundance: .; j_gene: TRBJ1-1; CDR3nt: TGTGCCAGTTCAAACGGGTTCCCCGGGGGGAACACTGAAGCTTTCTTT; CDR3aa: CASSNGFPGGNTEAFF
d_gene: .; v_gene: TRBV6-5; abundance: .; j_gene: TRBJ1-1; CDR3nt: TGTGCCAGCAGTTCCCAGGGGAACACTGAAGCTTTCTTT; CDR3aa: CASSSQGNTEAFF
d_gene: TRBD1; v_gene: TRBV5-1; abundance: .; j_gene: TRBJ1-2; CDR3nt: TGCGCCAGCAGCTCAGACAGGGCGGTTAACTATGGCTACACCTTC; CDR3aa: CASSSDRAVNYGYTF
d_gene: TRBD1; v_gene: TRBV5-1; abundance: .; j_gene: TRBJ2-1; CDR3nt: TGCGCCAGCAGCTTGGGGGACAGGCTCTACAATGAGCAGTTCTTC; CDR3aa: CASSLGDRLYNEQFF
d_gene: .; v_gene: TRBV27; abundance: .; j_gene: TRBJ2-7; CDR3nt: TGTGCCAGCAGTTTACGTGGCAGAGCCTACGAGCAGTACTTC; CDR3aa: CASSLRGRAYEQYF
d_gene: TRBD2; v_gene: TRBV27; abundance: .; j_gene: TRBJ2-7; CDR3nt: TGTGCCAGCAGCCCACGGGGGAGGGTCCACGAGCAGTACTTC; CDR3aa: CASSPRGRVHEQYF
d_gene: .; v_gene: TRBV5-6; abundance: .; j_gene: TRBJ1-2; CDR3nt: TGTGCCAGCAGCTTCGGGACTGCCTATGGCTACACCTTC; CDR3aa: CASSFGTAYGYTF
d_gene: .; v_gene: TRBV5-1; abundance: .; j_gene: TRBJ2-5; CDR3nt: TGCGCCAGCAGCTTCATTCCACAAGAGACCCAGTACTTC; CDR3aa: CASSFIPQETQYF
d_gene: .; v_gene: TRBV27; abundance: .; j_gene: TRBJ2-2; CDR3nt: TGTGCCAGCAGGAGTCTAACGAACACCGGGGAGCTGTTTTTT; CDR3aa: CASRSLTNTGELFF
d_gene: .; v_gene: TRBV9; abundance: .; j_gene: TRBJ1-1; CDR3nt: TGTGCCAGCAGCGGCGGTGAGTCGTTCCGGATTGGTGAAGCTTTCTTT; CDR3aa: CASSGGESFRIGEAFF
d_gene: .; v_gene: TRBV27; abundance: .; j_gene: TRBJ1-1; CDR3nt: TGTGCCAGCAGTGTCCGGGGGCCCTCTCCCCTGAACACTGAAGCTTTCTTT; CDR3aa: CASSVRGPSPLNTEAFF
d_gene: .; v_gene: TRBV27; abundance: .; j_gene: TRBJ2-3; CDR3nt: TGTGCCAGCAGTTTATCGGGACCATATACGCAGTATTTT; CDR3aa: CASSLSGPYTQYF
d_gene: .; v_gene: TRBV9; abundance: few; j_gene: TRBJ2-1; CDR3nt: TGTGCCAGCAGCGTAGGGGCAGGCGTTAGCTCCTACAATGAGCAGTTCTTC; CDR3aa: CASSVGAGVSSYNEQFF
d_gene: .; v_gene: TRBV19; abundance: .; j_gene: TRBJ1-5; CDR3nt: TGTGCCAGTAGCCCCGACCTTCCCCCCAGAGATCAGCCCCAGCATTTT; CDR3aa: CASSPDLPPRDQPQHF
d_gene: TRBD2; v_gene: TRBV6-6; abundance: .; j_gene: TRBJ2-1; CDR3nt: TGTGCCAGCAGTAACAGCGGGAGCTCCTACAATGAGCAGTTCTTC; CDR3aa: CASSNSGSSYNEQFF
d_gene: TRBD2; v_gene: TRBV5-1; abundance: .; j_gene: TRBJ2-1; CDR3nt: TGCGCCAGCAGCTGGACGCTTCTAGCGGGAGGGCACAATGAGCAGTTCTTC; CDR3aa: CASSWTLLAGGHNEQFF
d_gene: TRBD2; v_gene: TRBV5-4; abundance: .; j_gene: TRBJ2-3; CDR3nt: TGTGCCAGCAGCAGTAGCGGGGGGACAGATACGCAGTATTTT; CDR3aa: CASSSSGGTDTQYF
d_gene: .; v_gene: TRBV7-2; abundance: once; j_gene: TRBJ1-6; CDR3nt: TGTGCCAGCAGCTTTCCCCGCGGGAGCTCCTATAATTCACCCCTCCACTTT; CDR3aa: CASSFPRGSSYNSPLHF
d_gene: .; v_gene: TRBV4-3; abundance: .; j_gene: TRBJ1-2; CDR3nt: TGCGCCAGCAGCCACCTGGGGGACTATGGCTATGGCTACACCTTC; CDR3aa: CASSHLGDYGYGYTF
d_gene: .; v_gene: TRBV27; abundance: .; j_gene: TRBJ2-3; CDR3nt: TGTGCCAGCAGAGGACTAAGCGGCACAGATACGCAGTATTTT; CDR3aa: CASRGLSGTDTQYF
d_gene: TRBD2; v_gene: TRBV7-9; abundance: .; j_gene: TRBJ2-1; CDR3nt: TGTGCCAGCACGGCCCTAGCGGGGGCTTCGGGGAATGAGCAGTTCTTC; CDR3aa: CASTALAGASGNEQFF
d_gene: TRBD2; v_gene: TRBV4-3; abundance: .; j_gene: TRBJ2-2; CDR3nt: TGCGCCAGCAGCCAAGGGGTTAGCGGGGGATTGAACACCGGGGAGCTGTTTTTT; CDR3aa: CASSQGVSGGLNTGELFF
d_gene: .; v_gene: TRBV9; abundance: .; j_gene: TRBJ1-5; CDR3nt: TGTGCCAGCAGCCAGGGGACTGGGGGGCAGCCCCAGCATTTT; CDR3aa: CASSQGTGGQPQHF
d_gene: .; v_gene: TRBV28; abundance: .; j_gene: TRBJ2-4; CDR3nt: TGTGCCAGCAGTTGGACAGGTTGGGGGGACATTCAGTACTTC; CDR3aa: CASSWTGWGDIQYF
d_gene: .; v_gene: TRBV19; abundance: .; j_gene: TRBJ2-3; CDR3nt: TGTGCCAGTAGTAACGGTCACACAGATACGCAGTATTTT; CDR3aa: CASSNGHTDTQYF
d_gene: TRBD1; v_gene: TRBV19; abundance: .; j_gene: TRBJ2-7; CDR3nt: TGTGCCAGTAGTATGGCGGACAGGGCTTACGAGCAGTACTTC; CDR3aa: CASSMADRAYEQYF
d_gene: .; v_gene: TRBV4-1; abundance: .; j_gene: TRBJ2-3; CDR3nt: TGCGCCAGCAGCCCAGGGGTTTTCACAGATACGCAGTATTTT; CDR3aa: CASSPGVFTDTQYF
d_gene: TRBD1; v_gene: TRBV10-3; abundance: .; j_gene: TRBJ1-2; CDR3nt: TGTGCCATCAGTCCAGCGATTGCGGGACAGGCTAACTATGGCTACACCTTC; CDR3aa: CAISPAIAGQANYGYTF
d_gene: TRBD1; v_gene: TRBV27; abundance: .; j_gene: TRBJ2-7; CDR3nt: TGTGCCAGCAGTTTTCAGCCGGGACAGGACTCCTACGAGCAGTACTTC; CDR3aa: CASSFQPGQDSYEQYF
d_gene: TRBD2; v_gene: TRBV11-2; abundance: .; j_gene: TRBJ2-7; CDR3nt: TGTGCCAGCAGCTTAGGGAGGGGAGGGATCTCCTACGAGCAGTACTTC; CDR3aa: CASSLGRGGISYEQYF
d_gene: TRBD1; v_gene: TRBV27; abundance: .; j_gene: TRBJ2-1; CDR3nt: TGTGCCAGCAGTTTATCAAACAGGGGTTGGGGTTACAATGAGCAGTTCTTC; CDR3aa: CASSLSNRGWGYNEQFF
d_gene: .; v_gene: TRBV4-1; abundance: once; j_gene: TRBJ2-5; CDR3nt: TGCGCCAGCAGCCAAGCCGAGGGATATGGTGAGACCCAGTACTTC; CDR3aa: CASSQAEGYGETQYF
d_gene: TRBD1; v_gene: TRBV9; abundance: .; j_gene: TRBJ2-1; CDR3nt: TGTGCCAGCAGCGTAGCTACGGTCGGGACAGGCTACAATGAGCAGTTCTTC; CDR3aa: CASSVATVGTGYNEQFF